The rows below give T cell receptor beta chains drawn from one sample of a study of beta chain features in type 1 diabetes. Produced via immunoSEQ multiplex PCR; TCRdb's table is partial and in-frame only. Here the sample spans tens of thousands of clones, 30% to 35% being singletons. Specimen: stem cell memory CD4+ T cells from blood. These receptors were collected from a woman aged 18-29 years in good health. CDR3s leave out the opening cysteine and the closing phenylalanine or tryptophan. Each record gives: J gene, V gene, CDR3 protein.

TRBJ1-2,TRBV30,ARNAGNYGYT
TRBJ2-3,TRBV2,ASRPGGRALGTDTQY
TRBJ1-4,TRBV19,ASSIQDTNEKLF
TRBJ1-2,TRBV11-3,ASSSGQSVHGYT
TRBJ2-1,TRBV9,ASSPGERRNEQF
TRBJ2-3,TRBV19,ASSTPGEGDTQY
TRBJ2-5,TRBV6-5,ASSYSQGGGETQY
TRBJ1-2,TRBV4-1,ASSQDRTGRNYGYT
TRBJ1-2,TRBV11-2,ASRGQGDGYT
TRBJ1-5,TRBV30,AWSLGDSSNQPQH
TRBJ1-1,TRBV6-5,ASSQQGKGTEAF
TRBJ2-1,TRBV5-6,ASRLAAFYNEQF
TRBJ2-3,TRBV7-8,ASRLDRGPTDTQY
TRBJ1-1,TRBV29-1,SVHVTSGEAF
TRBJ2-5,TRBV2,ASSGGALQETQY
TRBJ1-5,TRBV7-2,ASSLDRGKDQPQH
TRBJ2-5,TRBV5-1,ASSPDGRSQETQY
TRBJ2-1,TRBV7-2,ASSSGTGVNEQF
TRBJ2-1,TRBV7-9,ASSTRSRGSFDNEQF
TRBJ2-5,TRBV5-1,ASSFVLEETQY
TRBJ2-5,TRBV7-9,ASSLIQETQY
TRBJ2-7,TRBV29-1,SVEGRGGRIEQY
TRBJ1-2,TRBV5-1,ASSLSGPRGYGYT
TRBJ2-7,TRBV5-1,ASSAGQGFDEQY
TRBJ1-5,TRBV4-1,ASSQDRGGQPQH
TRBJ2-5,TRBV5-4,ASSTRQGGRETQY
TRBJ1-2,TRBV2,ASSAGQLSNYGYT
TRBJ2-7,TRBV4-1,ASSRFRTSGYYEQY
TRBJ1-6,TRBV4-2,ASRREHNSPLH
TRBJ2-3,TRBV7-3,ASKAGGPRDTQY
TRBJ2-2,TRBV11-3,ASSIGQGDTGELF
TRBJ2-5,TRBV19,ASSTLAGVETQY
TRBJ1-1,TRBV28,ASSSPGGTEAF
TRBJ1-2,TRBV5-1,ASSAGLYGYT
TRBJ2-5,TRBV29-1,SVEGQKETQY
TRBJ2-1,TRBV11-2,ASSLADNEQF
TRBJ2-3,TRBV20-1,SLQVETQY
TRBJ1-4,TRBV18,ASSPPFETGKEKLF
TRBJ1-2,TRBV29-1,SVVRRTGGFFVYGYT
TRBJ1-1,TRBV7-2,ASSGQGNTEAF
TRBJ2-7,TRBV7-9,ASSSLTGQLAL
TRBJ1-1,TRBV7-6,ASSPQGANTEAF
TRBJ1-4,TRBV29-1,SVGVNEKLF
TRBJ1-2,TRBV18,ASSPKEGVGGYT